A selection of T cell receptor beta chains follows, all from one sample in a study of T cell changes during pregnancy in multiple sclerosis. Profiled with immunoSEQ multiplex PCR; TCRdb holds only in-frame clones, not every one. The sample has 65,000 to 85,000 clones, 92% seen once; the top ten hold roughly 1.6%. This specimen was peripheral blood, taken after pregnancy. The receptor set was obtained from a female donor with multiple sclerosis, enrolled in a pregnancy study. Each CDR3 is given with its conserved first and last residue. The order of the fields is V gene, clone size, CDR3 length, J gene, D gene, CDR3 DNA, CDR3 protein. A D gene is named only where the DNA matches it firmly. A row's size may be missing; if present it is once, few, many or a size class.

>TRBV19|-|17|TRBJ2-7|TRBD2
TGTGCCAGTAAAGTTTCCGGACTAGCGGGGGACTCCTACGAGCAGTACTTC
CASKVSGLAGDSYEQYF
>TRBV10-3|-|15|TRBJ1-1|-
TGTGCCATCAAGCCCGGGGGAGTCATGAACACTGAAGCTTTCTTT
CAIKPGGVMNTEAFF
>TRBV30|once|12|TRBJ1-6|TRBD1
TGTGCCCTACGACAGGGAAATTCACCCCTCCACTTT
CALRQGNSPLHF
>TRBV4-1|-|16|TRBJ2-2|-
TGCGCCAGCAGCCAAGCGGAGCCAGGGCGTTCCGGGGAGCTGTTTTTT
CASSQAEPGRSGELFF
>TRBV27|-|16|TRBJ2-2|-
TGTGCCAGCAGTTTAGGGTCGGGATTTGTAACCGGGGAGCTGTTTTTT
CASSLGSGFVTGELFF
>TRBV27|-|15|TRBJ2-3|TRBD1
TGTGCCAGCAGTTCTCCAGGGGGCTACACAGATACGCAGTATTTT
CASSSPGGYTDTQYF
>TRBV2|once|15|TRBJ2-7|TRBD2
TGTGCCAGCATTTTCCTAGCGGGGGTAAGGGGCGAGCAGTACTTC
CASIFLAGVRGEQYF
>TRBV30|-|15|TRBJ1-3|-
TGTGCCTGGAGTCTAGGACAGACCCTTGGAAACACCATATATTTT
CAWSLGQTLGNTIYF
>TRBV21-1|-|14|TRBJ1-1|-
TGTGCCAGCAGCACAAGTAGGGGACAGAGTAAAGCTTTCTTT
CASSTSRGQSKAFF
>TRBV7-2|-|14|TRBJ2-3|TRBD2
TGTGCCAGCAGCCCTCTGGGCGCGGGAGATCCGCAGTATTTT
CASSPLGAGDPQYF
>TRBV4-1|-|16|TRBJ2-1|TRBD2
TGCGCCAGCAGCCAAGATTGGGCGGGGGAATACAATGAGCAGTTCTTC
CASSQDWAGEYNEQFF
>TRBV29-1|once|18|TRBJ2-1|TRBD2
TGCAGCGTTGTACTAGCGGGAGCTTACAACCCAAAATACAATGAGCAGTTCTTC
CSVVLAGAYNPKYNEQFF
>TRBV5-1|-|14|TRBJ1-1|TRBD1
TGCGCCAGCAGCGTAGTAACGGGACAGGGAGAAGCTTTCTTT
CASSVVTGQGEAFF
>TRBV7-9|-|13|TRBJ2-5|-
TGTGCCAGCAGCCGGGACACAGAAGAGACCCAGTACTTC
CASSRDTEETQYF